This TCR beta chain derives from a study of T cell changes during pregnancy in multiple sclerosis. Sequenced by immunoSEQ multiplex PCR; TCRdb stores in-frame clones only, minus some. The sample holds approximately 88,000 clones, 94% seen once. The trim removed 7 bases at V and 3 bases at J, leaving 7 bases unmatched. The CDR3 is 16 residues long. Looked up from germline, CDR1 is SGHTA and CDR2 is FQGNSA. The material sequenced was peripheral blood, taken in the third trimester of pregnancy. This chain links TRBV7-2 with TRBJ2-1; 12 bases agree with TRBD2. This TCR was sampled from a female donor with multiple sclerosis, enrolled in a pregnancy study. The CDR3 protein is CASTSPGLAGYNEQFF. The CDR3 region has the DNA TGTGCCAGCACCTCGCCGGGACTAGCGGGCTACAATGAGCAGTTCTTC.